Following are 20 T cell receptor beta chains from one sample sequenced in a study of T cells after yellow fever vaccination. MiXCR was run by TCRdb on the 5' RACE reads, yielding one entry per CDR3 protein. The data hold over 200,000 distinct CDR3 sequences, with around 6.7% observed a single time. Material: CD4+ T cells sorted from PBMCs, obtained on the day of the yellow fever booster vaccination. The receptors were sampled from a man younger than 40 who received the YFV17D yellow fever vaccine.

This clonotype was detected many times. One junction end disagrees with the germline gene, perhaps due to a read error. The rearrangement links TRBV12-5 to TRBJ2-1; TRBD1 aligns across 9 bases. The CDR3 is 13 residues long. Germline V gene lookup returns CDR1 LGHNT and CDR2 FRNRAP. CDR3 residues: CASGLPIRQGVVF. DNA for the CDR3: TGTGCTAGTGGTTTGCCGATTCGACAGGGGGTGGTCTTC.

A few counts support this clonotype. The chain has TRBV4-3 and TRBJ2-2; TRBD2 might be the D (5 bases). Germline V lookup: CDR1 LGHNA, CDR2 YSLEER. CDR3 size: 15 residues. V was pared by 5 bases and J by 1 base, with 11 bases between. The CDR3 loop reads CASSARRQNTGELFF. The DNA for the CDR3 is TGCGCCAGCAGCGCCCGGAGGCAGAACACCGGGGAGCTGTTTTTT.

This clonotype was observed many times. J is TRBJ2-1 and V is TRBV20-1; a weak D match, TRBD2 (6 bases). Trimming shortened V by 5 bases and J by 2 bases, and 13 bases separated the two germline ends. The CDR3 is 14 amino acids. CDR1 is DFQATT and CDR2 is SNEGSKA in the germline V gene (reference sequence). The CDR3 spells CSAPGTQTYNEQFF. The CDR3 DNA reads TGCAGTGCTCCCGGGACTCAAACCTACAATGAGCAGTTCTTC.

As to this clonotype: One end of the junction is discordant with germline, which a read error may explain. The rearrangement links TRBV5-5 to TRBJ1-1; 11 bases match TRBD1. Germline loops: CDR1 SGHKS, CDR2 YYEKEE (reference sequence). CDR3 size: 16 residues. The CDR3 spells CVSSRGPGTGGTEAFF. CDR3 nucleotide sequence: TGTGTCAGCAGCCGCGGACCCGGGACAGGGGGCACTGAAGCTTTCTTT. The whole variable domain, remainder taken from reference TRBV5-5 and TRBJ1-1, is DAGVTQSPTHLIKTRGQQVTLRCSPISGHKSVSWYQQVLGQGPQFIFQYYEKEERGRGNFPDRFSARQFPNYSSELNVNALLLGDSALYLCVSSRGPGTGGTEAFFGQGTRLTVV.

The chain combines TRBV6-1 with TRBJ2-4, with 10 bases fitting TRBD1. Per germline, CDR1 MNHNS and CDR2 SASEGT. Germline trimming cut 5 bases from V and 5 bases from J; bases unmatched to any gene: 9. CDR3 size: 16 residues. This chain's CDR3 is CASSLRQGAGQNIQYF. Written as DNA, the CDR3 is TGTGCCAGCAGTCTTCGACAGGGGGCAGGTCAAAACATTCAGTACTTC.

This clonotype came up many times. This rearrangement joins TRBV4-3 to TRBJ2-1, with unresolved D. Looked up from germline, CDR1 is LGHNA and CDR2 is YSLEER. This CDR3 contains 15 residues. Trimming left V 6 bases short and J 3 bases short, with 15 bases between. CDR3 protein: CASSHPGPHYNEQFF. DNA of the CDR3: TGCGCCAGCAGTCATCCGGGTCCCCACTACAATGAGCAGTTCTTC.

In its sample, this clonotype was seen many times. The gene calls are TRBV12-3 or TRBV12-4 and TRBJ2-1; a weak D match, TRBD2 (6 bases). The CDR3 contains 11 residues. V was trimmed by 7 bases and J by 7 bases, leaving 8 bases between them. CDR3 nucleotide sequence: TGTGCCAGCACTCGGGGGAATGAGCAGTTCTTC. Translating gives CASTRGNEQFF.

The chain employs TRBV27 and TRBJ2-6, with a tentative D call TRBD1 (5 bases). Per germline, CDR1 MNHEY and CDR2 SMNVEV (reference sequence). The V end was cut by 6 bases, the J end by 4 bases, with 13 bases between. The CDR3 is 15 residues long. CDR3 sequence: CASRDSSAGANVLTF. The CDR3 DNA is TGTGCCAGCAGAGACAGTAGTGCCGGGGCCAACGTCCTGACTTTC. The full variable domain, its missing parts supplied by reference TRBV27 and TRBJ2-6, is EAQVTQNPRYLITVTGKKLTVTCSQNMNHEYMSWYRQDPGLGLRQIYYSMNVEVTDKGDVPEGYKVSRKEKRNFPLILESPSPNQTSLYFCASRDSSAGANVLTFGAGSRLTVL.

This clonotype was found a few times. The rearrangement links TRBV24-1 to TRBJ2-3, with TRBD2 as a possible D gene (5 bases). The germline gives CDR1 KGHDR, CDR2 SFDVKD. Trimming took off 7 bases at V and 4 bases at J, with 32 bases between the two ends. The CDR3 has 20 residues. Here the CDR3 reads CATSPGSSTQKAVFSDTQYF. CDR3 coding DNA: TGTGCCACCAGCCCCGGGTCTAGCACTCAAAAAGCAGTCTTCTCAGATACGCAGTATTTT.

This clonotype was observed many times. The rearrangement joins TRBV24-1 to TRBJ2-3; 7 positions agree with TRBD2. The trim removed 3 bases at V and 2 bases at J, leaving 10 bases unmatched. This CDR3 has 17 amino acids. Germline lookup yields CDR1 KGHDR and CDR2 SFDVKD. CDR3: CATSDTSAGLNTDTQYF. CDR3 sequence (DNA): TGTGCCACCAGTGATACCTCCGCGGGACTAAACACAGATACGCAGTATTTT.

This clonotype was observed many times. The chain has TRBV6-2 or TRBV6-3 and TRBJ2-1, with TRBD2 matching over 9 bases. V lost 7 bases to trimming and J lost 4 bases; unmatched junction nucleotides: 5. There are 14 residues in the CDR3. The germline CDR1 and CDR2 sequences are MNHEY and SVGEGT. The CDR3 is CASTVAGAYNEQFF. Here the CDR3 DNA reads TGTGCCAGCACCGTAGCGGGGGCATACAATGAGCAGTTCTTC.

This clonotype was seen more than once but under ten times. The rearrangement links TRBV12-3 or TRBV12-4 to TRBJ1-2; 8 positions agree with TRBD1. This CDR3 is 14 amino acids long. V trimming: 2 bases; J trimming: 5 bases; junction bases outside the gene matches: 4. This CDR3 is CASSLRDRLYGYTF. DNA for the CDR3: TGTGCCAGCAGTTTACGGGACAGGCTGTATGGCTACACCTTC.

Concerning this clonotype: This may come from a read error, since a much larger clone is one base off. The chain carries TRBV29-1 and TRBJ2-2; no clear D. The germline V gene has CDR1 SQVTM and CDR2 ANQGSEA. The CDR3 length is 13 residues. Trimming took 8 bases from V and 0 from J, leaving 10 bases between them. The CDR3 is CSMNPTNTGELFF. CDR3 DNA: TGCAGCATGAACCCAACGAACACCGGGGAGCTGTTTTTT.

The chain joins TRBV9 to TRBJ2-1, with D tentatively TRBD2 (5 bases). Trimming cost V 0 bases and J 8 bases, with 15 bases left between them. This CDR3 is built from 15 residues. The germline gives CDR1 SGDLS, CDR2 YYNGEE. Here the CDR3 DNA reads TGTGCCAGCAGCGTAGGAGTGCGGGTCGGGGATGAGCAGTTCTTC. Its protein product is CASSVGVRVGDEQFF.

In this sample, this clonotype turned up a few times. The chain recombines TRBV10-1 with TRBJ1-1; D not certain. Germline V lookup: CDR1 WNHNN, CDR2 SYGVQD (reference sequence). Trimming removed 0 bases from V and 0 bases from J, with 5 bases in between. The CDR3 has 14 amino acids. CDR3 in amino acids: CASSESLMNTEAFF. The CDR3 DNA reads TGCGCCAGCAGTGAGTCCCTGATGAACACTGAAGCTTTCTTT.

The table lists this clonotype with a few counts. The J gene is TRBJ2-1, the V gene TRBV9; D ambiguous. The ends were cut back, 0 bases at V and 3 bases at J, with 10 bases in the middle. Germline V gene lookup returns CDR1 SGDLS and CDR2 YYNGEE. The CDR3 spans 15 residues. CDR3 in DNA: TGTGCCAGCAGCGTAGACGGAGCTCGCTACAATGAGCAGTTCTTC. It codes for CASSVDGARYNEQFF.

The CDR3 region is CASSIGLAGGHRGNEQFF. The CDR3 DNA is TGTGCCAGTAGTATTGGGCTAGCGGGAGGCCATCGCGGGAATGAGCAGTTCTTC. This rearrangement joins TRBV19 to TRBJ2-1; the match to TRBD2 covers 11 bases. The V gene's germline CDR1 is LNHDA and CDR2 SQIVND (reference sequence). The CDR3 is 18 amino acids. The V segment lost 3 bases and the J segment 7 bases; nucleotides outside the gene matches: 14.

This clonotype occurred a few times. The chain links TRBV20-1 to TRBJ1-5, with D perhaps TRBD1 (5 bases). The germline V gene encodes CDR1 DFQATT and CDR2 SNEGSKA (reference sequence). The V end was cut by 7 bases, the J end by 4 bases, with 11 bases between. CDR3 length equals 12 residues. The CDR3 DNA reads TGCAGTGTCCCAAGGGGAAATCAGCCCCAGCATTTT. This codes for CSVPRGNQPQHF.

This clonotype was seen only a few times. The chain employs TRBV15 and TRBJ2-1; TRBD1 aligns across 8 bases. The CDR3 is made up of 16 amino acids. The germline CDR1 and CDR2 sequences are LNHNV and YYDKDF (reference sequence). After removal of 0 bases from V and 8 bases from J, the junction contained 9 bases not matched to a gene. The CDR3 protein is CATSRDKGTGLDEQFF. In nucleotides, the CDR3 is TGTGCCACCAGCAGAGATAAAGGGACAGGTTTGGATGAGCAGTTCTTC.

The chain combines TRBV20-1 with TRBJ2-7; D is undetermined. Trimming removed 5 bases from V and 2 bases from J, with 10 bases in between. The CDR3 spans 12 residues. Germline CDR1 is DFQATT and CDR2 is SNEGSKA (reference sequence). For the CDR3, the DNA is TGCAGTGCTCATCTTCGGCCCTACGAGCAGTACTTC. Encoded protein: CSAHLRPYEQYF.